The 23 T cell receptor beta chains below come from one sample, sequenced in a study of spatial heterogeneity in lung cancer (dated by TCRdb to between 2018 and 2021). The sample's time point, from its label and the paper: sample taken at primary tumor resection. The library was prepared using 5' RACE. The instrument given in TCRdb is NextSeq 500. TCRdb trimmed public reads at Q25 via fastp, called clones via MiXCR and kept in-frame beta chains. A single entry per CDR3 protein holds the most common genes and DNA from its merged rows. The sample table records around 41,000 distinct CDR3 sequences; nearly 7% of these occur just once. The ten largest clonotypes hold 43% of the sample. The sequenced sample was PBMCs, obtained at surgery. The receptors stem from a female donor with early-stage non-small cell lung cancer.

The chain uses TRBV29-1 and TRBJ1-1; D gene uncertain. From germline, CDR1 is SQVTM and CDR2 ANQGSEA. The V end was cut by 4 bases, the J end by 5 bases, with 11 bases between. The CDR3 is made up of 12 amino acids. In nucleotides, the CDR3 is TGCAGCGTTGCGGGGATCGAAACTGAAGCTTTCTTT. This translates into CSVAGIETEAFF.

The sample holds many counts of this clonotype. The chain links TRBV12-3 or TRBV12-4 to TRBJ2-3; 7 nucleotides agree with TRBD2. The trim removed 4 bases at V and 2 bases at J, leaving 6 bases unmatched. CDR3 length equals 15 residues. The CDR3 DNA is TGTGCCAGCAGTTCCTTGAGCGGGGACACAGATACGCAGTATTTT. Protein product: CASSSLSGDTDTQYF.

Judged by abundance, this clonotype is medium-sized. CDR3 nucleotide sequence: TGTGCCAGCAGCTTAGGTCTGACCTGGGATACGCAGTATTTT. Protein: CASSLGLTWDTQYF. The V and J genes are TRBV7-2 and TRBJ2-3; no clear D. CDR1 and CDR2 (germline): SGHTA, FQGNSA. Trimming stripped 1 base from V and 6 bases from J, with 11 bases between. The CDR3 is 14 amino acids.

This clonotype was observed many times. V and J are TRBV10-3 and TRBJ2-3; D is ambiguous. Looked up from germline, CDR1 is ENHRY and CDR2 is SYGVKD. CDR3 length: 15 amino acids. The V end was cut by 8 bases, the J end by 5 bases, with 20 bases between. CDR3 in amino acids: CAIGNPAGPGDTQYF. In nucleotides, the CDR3 is TGTGCCATCGGGAACCCCGCAGGCCCAGGAGATACGCAGTATTTT.

This clonotype was counted at least ten times. The chain combines TRBV9 with TRBJ2-3; D not certain. CDR3 size: 15 residues. V was pared by 0 bases and J by 2 bases, with 10 bases between. Germline V lookup: CDR1 SGDLS, CDR2 YYNGEE. The DNA for the CDR3 is TGTGCCAGCAGCGTAGGTCACAGAGACACAGATACGCAGTATTTT. This gives the protein CASSVGHRDTDTQYF.

This clonotype was detected only a few times. The rearrangement links TRBV18 to TRBJ1-6; D gene unclear. The V end lost 5 bases, the J end lost 1 base, and 12 bases lay between the germline ends. The CDR3 contains 16 residues. CDR1 KGHSH and CDR2 LQKENI come from the germline V gene. This chain's CDR3 is CASSLRPGSYNSPLHF. For the CDR3, the DNA is TGTGCCAGCTCATTACGGCCAGGTTCCTATAATTCACCCCTCCACTTT.

There are many counts of this clonotype. This sequence joins TRBV14 and TRBJ2-1, with D perhaps matching TRBD1 (6 bases). The CDR3 runs to 16 residues. Germline-derived CDR1 and CDR2 are SGHDN and FVKESK. Trimming took off 1 base at V and 0 bases at J, with 10 bases between the two ends. CDR3 amino acids: CASSQGIRGSYNEQFF. The DNA for the CDR3 is TGTGCCAGCAGCCAAGGGATCAGGGGCTCCTACAATGAGCAGTTCTTC.

This clonotype was recorded a few times. This rearrangement joins TRBV28 to TRBJ1-6, with 11 bases aligning to TRBD1. The germline V gene has CDR1 MDHEN and CDR2 SYDVKM. This CDR3 contains 14 residues. V shed 6 bases, J shed 10 bases, and the junction held 5 bases outside the gene matches. This CDR3 is CASRMDRGQSPLHF. The CDR3 DNA is TGTGCCAGCAGGATGGACAGGGGGCAATCACCCCTCCACTTT.

This clonotype was counted ten times or more. J is TRBJ1-6 and V is TRBV10-3; TRBD1 matches at 7 bases. V lost 4 bases to trimming and J lost 5 bases; unmatched junction nucleotides: 11. From germline, CDR1 is ENHRY and CDR2 SYGVKD. The length of the CDR3 is 17 residues. CDR3 DNA sequence: TGTGCCATCAGTGCCTCGTCGACAGGGCTCGATAATTCACCCCTCCACTTT. Translated, it gives CAISASSTGLDNSPLHF.

Only a few counts were recorded for this clonotype. This rearrangement joins TRBV7-9 to TRBJ1-2; TRBD1 matches at 7 bases. Germline V CDR1 and CDR2: SEHNR, FQNEAQ (reference sequence). Germline trimming cut 3 bases from V and 6 bases from J; bases unmatched to any gene: 4. The length of the CDR3 is 13 residues. This CDR3 is CASSFEDRDGYTF. The CDR3 DNA reads as TGTGCCAGCAGCTTTGAAGACAGGGATGGCTACACCTTC.

A few counts support this clonotype. The gene calls are TRBV7-8 and TRBJ2-3; 8 bases fit TRBD1. Germline V gene sequence: CDR1 SGHVS, CDR2 FQNEAQ. V gave up 5 bases and J gave up 2 bases; unmatched junction bases: 6. This CDR3 spans 15 amino acids. The CDR3 coding sequence is TGTGCCAGCAGCCCCGGGACAGGAGACACAGATACGCAGTATTTT. Protein: CASSPGTGDTDTQYF.

The chain's CDR3 is CASSLLGFPYSNQPQHF. For the CDR3, the DNA is TGTGCCAGCAGCTTACTTGGGTTTCCGTATAGCAATCAGCCCCAGCATTTT. The V call is TRBV11-2, the J call TRBJ1-5; D call uncertain. V lost 2 bases, J lost 0 bases, and 14 bases lay in between. Germline CDR1 reads SGHAT; CDR2 reads FQNNGV. CDR3 length: 17 residues.

This clonotype was detected many times. The chain combines TRBV20-1 with TRBJ2-7, with 7 bases identical to TRBD1. V lost 5 bases, J lost 12 bases, and 16 bases stayed unmatched. Germline V gene sequence: CDR1 DFQATT, CDR2 SNEGSKA (reference sequence). CDR3 length: 13 amino acids. In nucleotides, the CDR3 is TGCAGTGCTGGACAGGACAGCCGTACCCGGCGGTACTTC. Residues: CSAGQDSRTRRYF.

A word on this clonotype: A much larger clone differs from this one at a single base, so this may be a read error. The chain joins TRBV10-3 to TRBJ2-3; 12 bases map to TRBD2. The CDR3 is made up of 17 amino acids. Germline CDR1 ENHRY, CDR2 SYGVKD. The CDR3 nucleotides read TGTGCCATCAGTGCCACTAGCGGGGGGCGATCCCAGGATAAGCAGTATTTT. It specifies CAISATSGGRSQDKQYF.

This clonotype has a count of ten or more. This sequence joins TRBV7-3 and TRBJ1-1; D not certain. The CDR3 totals 13 residues. Between the trimmed V and J ends, which lost 4 bases and 1 base, there was a span of 7 bases. The germline gives CDR1 SGHTA, CDR2 FQGTGA. The CDR3 protein is CASSYTGNTEAFF. CDR3 nucleotides: TGTGCCAGCAGCTATACGGGGAACACTGAAGCTTTCTTT.

This clonotype occurred a few times. The V gene is TRBV28, the J gene TRBJ2-7, with D possibly matching TRBD2 (6 bases). From germline, CDR1 is MDHEN and CDR2 SYDVKM. The CDR3 totals 15 residues. Trimming took 4 bases from V and 0 from J, leaving 13 bases between them. CDR3: CASSSGGDSSYEQYF. CDR3 nucleotides: TGTGCCAGCAGTTCAGGCGGGGATAGCTCCTACGAGCAGTACTTC.

The V and J genes are TRBV10-3 and TRBJ2-5; D perhaps matches TRBD2 (6 bases). The V gene's germline CDR1 is ENHRY and CDR2 SYGVKD. CDR3 length: 17 amino acids. V was cut by 0 bases and J by 3 bases, with 17 bases left in between. The CDR3 region is CAISESSLGLAKETQYF. CDR3 bases: TGTGCCATCAGTGAGTCGTCTTTGGGTCTAGCGAAAGAGACCCAGTACTTC.

This clonotype was counted between two and nine times. The V gene is TRBV7-2, the J gene TRBJ2-5, with D perhaps TRBD2 (6 bases). V lost 2 bases to trimming and J lost 9 bases, with 22 bases between them. This CDR3 spans 16 amino acids. Germline CDR1 SGHTA, CDR2 FQGNSA. As DNA, the CDR3 is TGTGCCAGCAGCTTACAAAACGGGGGTTCGAGTGGAGCCCAGTACTTC. Translating it yields CASSLQNGGSSGAQYF. The full variable domain, rest sourced from reference TRBV7-2 and TRBJ2-5, is GAGVSQSPSNKVTEKGKDVELRCDPISGHTALYWYRQSLGQGLEFLIYFQGNSAPDKSGLPSDRFSAERTGGSVSTLTIQRTQQEDSAVYLCASSLQNGGSSGAQYFGPGTRLLVL.

This clonotype was detected many times. The chain joins TRBV5-1 to TRBJ2-1; 10 nucleotides match TRBD2. This CDR3 is 13 amino acids long. Germline loops: CDR1 SGHRS, CDR2 YFSETQ. The junction had 3 bases not matched to a gene; V was cut back by 6 bases and J by 6 bases. As DNA, the CDR3 is TGCGCCAGCAAGCTAGCGGGGGTCAATGAGCAGTTCTTC. This gives the protein CASKLAGVNEQFF.

The chain combines TRBV28 with TRBJ2-1; possible D gene TRBD1, 6 bases. This CDR3 contains 15 residues. CDR1 is MDHEN and CDR2 is SYDVKM in the germline V gene. The V end lost 8 bases, the J end lost 7 bases, and 21 bases lay between the germline ends. The CDR3 sequence: CASLSSPRTVNEQFF. In nucleotides, the CDR3 is TGTGCCAGCCTGAGTTCCCCGAGGACAGTAAATGAGCAGTTCTTC.

The chain is built from TRBV18 and TRBJ2-3; TRBD1 matches at 7 bases. CDR1 is KGHSH and CDR2 is LQKENI in the germline V gene. V trimming: 6 bases; J trimming: 2 bases; junction bases outside the gene matches: 8. This CDR3 spans 15 amino acids. The CDR3 nucleotides are TGTGCCAGCTCCCGACAGGGCCAAATCACAGATACGCAGTATTTT. Translation: CASSRQGQITDTQYF.

This clonotype was picked up many times. The gene calls are TRBV5-4 and TRBJ2-1; D uncertain. Deletions cut 0 bases from V and 0 bases from J, with 7 bases between. The CDR3 contains 15 residues. Germline V lookup: CDR1 SGHNT, CDR2 YYREEE (reference sequence). CDR3 nucleotides: TGTGCCAGCAGCTTGGGCCCCGGCTCCTACAATGAGCAGTTCTTC. This encodes CASSLGPGSYNEQFF. The whole variable domain, remainder taken from reference TRBV5-4 and TRBJ2-1, is ETGVTQSPTHLIKTRGQQVTLRCSSQSGHNTVSWYQQALGQGPQFIFQYYREEENGRGNFPPRFSGLQFPNYSSELNVNALELDDSALYLCASSLGPGSYNEQFFGPGTRLTVL.

In regard to this clonotype: A single base separates this from a much larger clone, so it may be a read error. This is likely a read error, given that the CDR3 carries no conserved phenylalanine or tryptophan at its end. The chain links TRBV6-2 or TRBV6-3 to TRBJ1-1; TRBD1 matches 7 bases. Trimming at V came to 7 bases and at J to 11 bases, leaving 7 bases not matched to a gene. This CDR3 is built from 11 residues. Per germline, CDR1 MNHEY and CDR2 SVGEGT. The DNA for the CDR3 is TGTGCCAGCACCGATGACAGGGATGCTTTCCTT. Translation gives CASTDDRDAFL.